One and the same sample provided the 14 T cell receptor beta chains below, sequenced in a study of T-cell memory formation after mild COVID-19. TCRdb recomputed calls from the 5' RACE reads with MiXCR, one row per CDR3 protein. Here the sample spans roughly 260,000 distinct CDR3 sequences, 15% to 20% being singletons. Sequencing input: PBMCs or a T cell subset sorted from them (not recorded which). The origin of the receptors is a man aged 18-30 years who had mild COVID-19 (a few samples of this study predate the infection). Cell type and time point are not known.

The chain couples TRBV12-3 or TRBV12-4 to TRBJ2-3; possible D gene TRBD1, 6 bases. Trimming removed 5 bases from V and 4 bases from J, with 7 bases in between. The CDR3 length is 12 residues. CDR3 region: CASSTGSDTQYF. The DNA of the CDR3 is TGTGCCAGCAGTACAGGGTCAGATACGCAGTATTTT.

In this sample, this clonotype turned up a few times. This rearrangement joins TRBV6-2 or TRBV6-3 to TRBJ2-7; D call uncertain. The CDR3 sequence is 13 residues long. The germline gives CDR1 MNHEY, CDR2 SVGEGT. Between the trimmed V and J ends, which lost 3 bases and 1 base, there was a span of 7 bases. The CDR3 DNA sequence: TGTGCCAGCAGTTATGAGAATTCCTACGAGCAGTACTTC. Its translation is CASSYENSYEQYF.

This clonotype was observed a handful of times. The V and J genes are TRBV9 and TRBJ2-1; 10 bases fit TRBD2. The V gene's germline CDR1 is SGDLS and CDR2 YYNGEE. The CDR3 extends over 14 amino acids. Trimming removed 6 bases from V and 9 bases from J; junction bases left unmatched: 9. In nucleotides, the CDR3 is TGTGCCAGCACCAGCGGGGGGGCCGTCATTGAGCAGTTCTTC. It specifies CASTSGGAVIEQFF.

The gene calls are TRBV18 and TRBJ1-3, with D unclear. CDR3 size: 14 residues. V was cut by 5 bases and J by 0 bases, with 8 bases left in between. Germline CDR1 KGHSH, CDR2 LQKENI. DNA for the CDR3: TGTGCCAGCTCAACGGGGAACTCTGGAAACACCATATATTTT. The encoded protein is CASSTGNSGNTIYF.

This clonotype was picked up a small number of times. The chain is built from TRBV7-4 and TRBJ2-7; 7 bases are a match to TRBD1. CDR1 is SGHVT, CDR2 SQSDAQ, per germline. The CDR3 extends over 10 amino acids. CDR3 protein: CASRGNEQYV. The CDR3 region has the DNA TGTGCGTCCAGGGGGAACGAGCAGTACGTC.

This clonotype was picked up a small number of times. The chain uses TRBV6-2 or TRBV6-3 and TRBJ1-1; D not resolved. This CDR3 contains 13 residues. The V gene lost 5 bases and the J gene lost 0 bases, with 7 bases spanning the gap. Germline CDR1 reads MNHEY; CDR2 reads SVGEGT. CDR3 coding DNA: TGTGCCAGCAGTAGACACTTGAACACTGAAGCTTTCTTT. This encodes CASSRHLNTEAFF.

The chain combines TRBV5-1 with TRBJ2-3; 10 positions match TRBD2. The CDR3 runs 15 residues. The germline V gene has CDR1 SGHRS and CDR2 YFSETQ. The J segment lost 8 bases and the V segment lost 0 bases, leaving 6 bases of the junction unmatched. CDR3 amino acids: CASSLDTSGDGTQYF. CDR3 nucleotides: TGCGCCAGCAGCTTGGATACTAGCGGGGACGGTACGCAGTATTTT.

The J gene is TRBJ2-1, the V gene TRBV29-1; TRBD2 matches 11 bases. Germline V gene lookup returns CDR1 SQVTM and CDR2 ANQGSEA. V dropped 4 bases and J dropped 9; count of bases not matched to a gene: 11. This CDR3 comprises 15 residues. CDR3 region: CSVAPLAGGLGEQFF. The CDR3 bases are TGCAGCGTTGCCCCATTAGCGGGGGGGCTCGGTGAGCAGTTCTTC.

The gene calls are TRBV20-1 and TRBJ2-1, with TRBD2 matching 10 bases. Trimming cost V 6 bases and J 4 bases; bases outside gene matches: 9. Germline loops: CDR1 DFQATT, CDR2 SNEGSKA (reference sequence). The CDR3 contains 15 residues. CDR3 nucleotide sequence: TGCAGTGCGTCCTCTCTAGCGGGGGTATACAATGAGCAGTTCTTC. Its translation is CSASSLAGVYNEQFF.

The chain is built from TRBV7-8 and TRBJ2-7, with D possibly TRBD2 on 6 matching bases. The CDR3 covers 14 residues. Between the trimmed V and J ends, which lost 4 bases and 3 bases, there was a span of 13 bases. The V gene's germline CDR1 is SGHVS and CDR2 FQNEAQ. CDR3 region: CASSYLEGGYEQYV. CDR3 nucleotides: TGTGCCAGCAGCTACTTGGAGGGAGGCTACGAGCAGTACGTC.

V is TRBV7-2 and J is TRBJ2-5; D is undetermined. The V end was cut by 5 bases, the J end by 3 bases, with 7 bases between. From germline, CDR1 is SGHTA and CDR2 FQGNSA. The CDR3 spans 12 residues. The CDR3 DNA reads TGTGCCAGCAGCCCCTGGGAAGAGACCCAGTACTTC. This codes for CASSPWEETQYF.

This clonotype came up many times. This chain's CDR3 is CASSENGYGYTF. The CDR3 nucleotides are TGTGCCAGCAGTGAGAATGGTTATGGCTACACCTTC. The J gene is TRBJ1-2, the V gene TRBV2; no reliable D call. The CDR3 consists of 12 residues. Germline loops: CDR1 SNHLY, CDR2 FYNNEI. Trimming removed 3 bases from V and 5 bases from J, with 7 bases in between.

V gene TRBV20-1 combines with J gene TRBJ1-2; 7 positions agree with TRBD1. Germline V gene lookup returns CDR1 DFQATT and CDR2 SNEGSKA (reference sequence). V lost 4 bases and J lost 4; bases outside the gene matches: 3. This CDR3 region has 12 residues. The CDR3 spells CSAKRQGYGYTF. Here the CDR3 DNA reads TGCAGTGCTAAACGACAGGGCTATGGCTACACCTTC.

This chain connects TRBV4-1 to TRBJ2-3; TRBD1 might be the D (5 bases). CDR1 and CDR2 from the germline V gene are MGHRA and YSYEKL. This CDR3 spans 13 amino acids. The V gene lost 3 bases and the J gene lost 5 bases, with 9 bases spanning the gap. In DNA, the CDR3 is TGCGCCAGCAGCCATTTAGGGGAAGATACGCAGTATTTT. As protein: CASSHLGEDTQYF.